One and the same sample provided the 22 T cell receptor beta chains below, sequenced in a study of blood T cell repertoires in COVID-19. TCRdb's table, derived via immunoSEQ multiplex PCR, lists solely in-frame clones and lacks some. The table has just over 250,000 clones, about 89% seen once. The sample was peripheral blood. These receptors originate from a woman aged 45-65 years with acute or convalescent COVID-19.

The chain carries TRBV6-1 and TRBJ2-7; 7 nucleotides agree with TRBD2. J gave up 6 bases and V 3 bases, and 5 bases lay outside the gene matches. The CDR3 extends over 13 amino acids. Germline V gene lookup returns CDR1 MNHNS and CDR2 SASEGT. CDR3 in amino acids: CASSDRGVGEQYF. As DNA, the CDR3 is TGTGCCAGCAGTGATCGGGGGGTGGGCGAGCAGTACTTC.

This clone appeared a single time. This chain uses TRBV2 with TRBJ2-1; 8 bases agree with TRBD2. The V gene end was trimmed by 3 bases and the J gene end by 15 bases; junction bases not matched to a gene: 7. CDR3 size: 12 residues. CDR1 is SNHLY, CDR2 FYNNEI, per germline. In nucleotides, the CDR3 is TGTGCCAGCAGTGACGAGCGGGAGATCCGGTTCTTC. Translation gives CASSDEREIRFF.

The V gene is TRBV5-4, the J gene TRBJ2-2; no clear D gene. This CDR3 region has 14 residues. Trimming pared 3 bases from V and 2 bases from J, leaving 8 bases between. Germline V gene data show CDR1 as SGHNT and CDR2 as YYREEE (reference sequence). DNA of the CDR3: TGTGCCAGCAGCTCGGAGTTAAACACCGGGGAGCTGTTTTTT. Its protein product is CASSSELNTGELFF.

The sample holds one count of this clone. This rearrangement joins TRBV30 to TRBJ2-3; 11 bases map to TRBD2. The CDR3 length is 16 residues. Germline CDR1 reads GTSNPN; CDR2 reads SVGIG (reference sequence). V dropped 3 bases and J dropped 3; count of bases not matched to a gene: 8. The CDR3 nucleotides read TGTGCCTGGAGGAACTTCGGGACTAGCGGTACAGATACGCAGTATTTT. It is translated as CAWRNFGTSGTDTQYF.

V gene TRBV7-8 combines with J gene TRBJ1-5, with D perhaps TRBD1 (5 bases). Deletions cut 3 bases from V and 5 bases from J, with 8 bases between. CDR3 length: 13 amino acids. Germline CDR1 and CDR2: SGHVS and FQNEAQ. This chain's CDR3 is CASSFSRDQPQHF. The CDR3 coding sequence is TGTGCCAGCAGCTTTTCCAGGGATCAGCCCCAGCATTTT.

The V gene is TRBV11-1, the J gene TRBJ1-2; TRBD1 matches 8 bases. CDR3 size: 16 residues. The junction had 14 bases not matched to a gene; V was cut back by 5 bases and J by 6 bases. Germline V gene sequence: CDR1 SGHAT, CDR2 FQDESV (reference sequence). This chain's CDR3 is CASSQMTRGRGDGYTF. In nucleotides, the CDR3 is TGTGCCAGCAGCCAAATGACCAGGGGGCGCGGGGATGGCTACACCTTC. Based on the CDR3 plus reference TRBV11-1 and TRBJ1-2, the full variable domain is EAEVAQSPRYKITEKSQAVAFWCDPISGHATLYWYRQILGQGPELLVQFQDESVVDDSQLPKDRFSAERLKGVDSTLKIQPAELGDSAMYLCASSQMTRGRGDGYTFGSGTRLTVV.

The rearrangement joins TRBV4-1 to TRBJ1-5, with 12 nucleotides matching TRBD1. The CDR3 runs to 17 residues. Germline V gene data show CDR1 as MGHRA and CDR2 as YSYEKL. V gave up 1 base and J gave up 6 bases; unmatched junction bases: 7. This chain's CDR3 is CASSQAGTGGAGQPQHF. DNA of the CDR3: TGCGCCAGCAGCCAAGCCGGGACAGGGGGCGCGGGTCAGCCCCAGCATTTT.

The chain employs TRBV6-5 and TRBJ2-7; the D gene is possibly TRBD2 (7 bases). V was clipped by 2 bases and J by 4 bases, with 15 bases between them. Germline V gene lookup returns CDR1 MNHEY and CDR2 SVGAGI. The CDR3 length is 15 residues. The CDR3 region is CASSYGPRGGYEQYF. The DNA of the CDR3 is TGTGCCAGCAGTTACGGCCCCAGGGGAGGGTACGAGCAGTACTTC.

V is TRBV9 and J is TRBJ2-1; D gene uncertain. The germline V gene has CDR1 SGDLS and CDR2 YYNGEE. Trimming removed 4 bases from V and 3 bases from J, with 11 bases in between. The CDR3 totals 14 residues. The DNA for the CDR3 is TGTGCCAGCAGCCTTGATACTCGCTACAATGAGCAGTTCTTC. This translates into CASSLDTRYNEQFF.

The CDR3 loop reads CASSSPIPPGQVTDTQYF. The CDR3 DNA is TGTGCCAGCAGCTCCCCGATCCCTCCGGGACAGGTCACAGATACGCAGTATTTT. V is TRBV7-9 and J is TRBJ2-3; 8 bases are a match to TRBD1. In germline, CDR1 is SEHNR, CDR2 FQNEAQ (reference sequence). The CDR3 is made up of 18 amino acids. V lost 4 bases and J lost 2; bases outside the gene matches: 14.

This rearrangement joins TRBV13 to TRBJ2-2; possibly TRBD2 for D (6 bases). Germline CDR1 is PRHDT and CDR2 is FYEKMQ (reference sequence). The CDR3 loop spans 15 amino acids. V shed 4 bases and J shed 4 bases, with 13 bases lying between them. CDR3 residues: CASSSGGPGTGELFF. CDR3 DNA: TGTGCCAGCAGCTCCGGAGGGCCGGGCACCGGGGAGCTGTTTTTT.

This clone has a handful of counts. The rearrangement uses TRBV6-6 and TRBJ2-2, with TRBD1 matching 9 bases. Trimming at V came to 4 bases and at J to 7 bases, leaving 7 bases not matched to a gene. Germline V lookup: CDR1 MNHNY, CDR2 SVGAGI (reference sequence). The CDR3 covers 15 residues. The CDR3 here is CASSWGTGFSGELFF. The CDR3 bases are TGTGCCAGCAGTTGGGGGACAGGGTTTAGCGGGGAGCTGTTTTTT.

This rearrangement joins TRBV6-2 or TRBV6-3 to TRBJ1-1; TRBD1 might be the D (5 bases). The CDR3 runs 15 residues. Germline V gene sequence: CDR1 MNHEY, CDR2 SVGEGT. V was shortened by 2 bases and J by 1 base, with 11 bases between the two germline ends. The CDR3 DNA sequence: TGTGCCAGCAGTTACGGGCGGGACCCGAACACTGAAGCTTTCTTT. Translating it yields CASSYGRDPNTEAFF.

This clone was recorded only once. The chain links TRBV19 to TRBJ2-1; 9 bases match TRBD2. The germline gives CDR1 LNHDA, CDR2 SQIVND (reference sequence). The CDR3 runs 14 residues. The junction had 6 bases not matched to a gene; V was cut back by 4 bases and J by 8 bases. The CDR3 DNA is TGTGCCAGTAGTAGACGCGGGAGGGTGGATGAGCAGTTCTTC. It is translated as CASSRRGRVDEQFF.

The chain uses TRBV5-1 and TRBJ1-2, with 9 bases lining up with TRBD1. V was clipped by 0 bases and J by 3 bases; unmatched bases: 6. CDR1 and CDR2 (germline): SGHRS, YFSETQ. CDR3 length: 16 amino acids. CDR3 sequence reads: CASSLAPGQGDYGYTF. Written as DNA, the CDR3 is TGCGCCAGCAGCTTGGCCCCGGGACAGGGTGACTATGGCTACACCTTC.

The CDR3 loop is CASSLAVPQETQYF. As DNA, the CDR3 is TGTGCCAGCAGCCTGGCTGTCCCCCAAGAGACCCAGTACTTC. This sequence joins TRBV7-6 and TRBJ2-5; D gene uncertain. Germline V gene data show CDR1 as SGHVS and CDR2 as FNYEAQ. This CDR3 is built from 14 residues. The V and J ends lost 5 bases and 1 base respectively, with 11 bases between them.

CDR3 in amino acids: CASSHGQGMDEQYF. The CDR3 DNA follows: TGTGCCAGCTCACACGGACAGGGTATGGACGAGCAGTACTTC. J is TRBJ2-7 and V is TRBV18; 8 bases align to TRBD1. The CDR3 is 14 residues long. Trimming took 4 bases from V and 5 from J; bases not matched to a gene: 7. Germline lookup yields CDR1 KGHSH and CDR2 LQKENI.

In its sample, this clone was seen a few times. CDR3 loop: CASSIETRNREPHGYTF. The CDR3 bases are TGTGCCAGTAGTATAGAAACCAGAAACCGGGAGCCCCATGGCTACACCTTC. J is TRBJ1-2 and V is TRBV19; D gene ambiguous. CDR1 is LNHDA, CDR2 SQIVND, per germline (reference sequence). Trimming stripped 0 bases from V and 6 bases from J, with 20 bases between. The CDR3 extends over 17 amino acids.

The chain uses TRBV27 and TRBJ1-5, with 7 nucleotides matching TRBD1. The CDR3 spans 14 residues. Germline CDR1 is MNHEY and CDR2 is SMNVEV (reference sequence). J was trimmed by 7 bases and V by 3 bases; bases with no gene match: 6. The CDR3 DNA sequence: TGTGCCAGCAGTTTTACACAGGGGCGGCAGCCCCAGCATTTT. Its protein is CASSFTQGRQPQHF.

The CDR3 is CSAPGYNEQFF. CDR3 coding DNA: TGCAGTGCTCCCGGGTACAATGAGCAGTTCTTC. The chain combines TRBV20-1 with TRBJ2-1; D ambiguous. This CDR3 is built from 11 residues. V was pared by 5 bases and J by 4 bases, with 6 bases between. In germline, CDR1 is DFQATT, CDR2 SNEGSKA (reference sequence).

This chain links TRBV10-2 with TRBJ2-6; D unclear. Germline-derived CDR1 and CDR2 are WSHSY and SAAADI. The CDR3 consists of 17 residues. V gave up 0 bases and J gave up 4 bases, with 13 bases separating them. The chain's CDR3 is CASSESKVAAGANVLTF. As DNA, the CDR3 is TGCGCCAGCAGTGAGTCGAAGGTGGCGGCCGGGGCCAACGTCCTGACTTTC.

The rearrangement joins TRBV7-9 to TRBJ1-5; tentatively, D is TRBD1 (6 bases). V lost 4 bases to trimming and J lost 0 bases, with 10 bases between them. This CDR3 has 15 amino acids. From germline, CDR1 is SEHNR and CDR2 FQNEAQ (reference sequence). This CDR3 reads CASSSDSYSNQPQHF. CDR3 DNA: TGTGCCAGCAGCTCGGACAGTTATAGCAATCAGCCCCAGCATTTT.